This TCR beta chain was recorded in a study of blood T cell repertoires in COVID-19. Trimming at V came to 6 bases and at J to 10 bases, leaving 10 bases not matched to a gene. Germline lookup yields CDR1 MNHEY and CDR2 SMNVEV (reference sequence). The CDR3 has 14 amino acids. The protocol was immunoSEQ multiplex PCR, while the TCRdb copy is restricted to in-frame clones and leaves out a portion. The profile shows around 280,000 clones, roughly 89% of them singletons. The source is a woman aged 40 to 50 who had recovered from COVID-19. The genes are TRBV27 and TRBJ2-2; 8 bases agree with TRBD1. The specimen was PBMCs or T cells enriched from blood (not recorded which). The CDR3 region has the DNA TGTGCCAGCAGCCTCAGGGGGCGCGGTGAGGAGCTGTTTTTT. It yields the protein CASSLRGRGEELFF.